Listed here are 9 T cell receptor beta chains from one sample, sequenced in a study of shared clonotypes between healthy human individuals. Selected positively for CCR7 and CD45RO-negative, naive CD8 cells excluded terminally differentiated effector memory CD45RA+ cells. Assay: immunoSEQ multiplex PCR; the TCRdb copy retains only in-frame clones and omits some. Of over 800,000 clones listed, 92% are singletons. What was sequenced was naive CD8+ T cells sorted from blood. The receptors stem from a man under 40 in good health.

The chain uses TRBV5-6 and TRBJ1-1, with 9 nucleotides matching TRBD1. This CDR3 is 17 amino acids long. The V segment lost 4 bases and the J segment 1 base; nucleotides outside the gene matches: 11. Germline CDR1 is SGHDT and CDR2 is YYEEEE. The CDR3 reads CASSLLLDRGQNTEAFF. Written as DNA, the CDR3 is TGTGCCAGCAGCCTCCTCCTGGACAGGGGACAGAACACTGAAGCTTTCTTT.

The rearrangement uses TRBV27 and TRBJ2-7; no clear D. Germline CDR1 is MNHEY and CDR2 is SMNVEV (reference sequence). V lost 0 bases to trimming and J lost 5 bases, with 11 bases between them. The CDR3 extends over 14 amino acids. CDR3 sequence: CASSLSGRIHEQYF. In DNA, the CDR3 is TGTGCCAGCAGTTTATCGGGCAGAATCCACGAGCAGTACTTC.

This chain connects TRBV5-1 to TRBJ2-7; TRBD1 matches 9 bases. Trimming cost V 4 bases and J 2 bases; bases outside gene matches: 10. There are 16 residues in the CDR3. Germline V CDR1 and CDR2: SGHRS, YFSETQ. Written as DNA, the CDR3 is TGCGCCAGCAGCAACGCCGGGACAGGGTCCACCTACGAGCAGTACTTC. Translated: CASSNAGTGSTYEQYF.

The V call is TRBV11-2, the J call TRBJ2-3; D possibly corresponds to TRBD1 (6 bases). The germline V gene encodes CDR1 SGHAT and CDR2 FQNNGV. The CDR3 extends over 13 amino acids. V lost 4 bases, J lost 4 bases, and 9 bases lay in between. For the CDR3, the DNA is TGTGCCAGCAGCTCCGGGACACCAGATACGCAGTATTTT. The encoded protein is CASSSGTPDTQYF.

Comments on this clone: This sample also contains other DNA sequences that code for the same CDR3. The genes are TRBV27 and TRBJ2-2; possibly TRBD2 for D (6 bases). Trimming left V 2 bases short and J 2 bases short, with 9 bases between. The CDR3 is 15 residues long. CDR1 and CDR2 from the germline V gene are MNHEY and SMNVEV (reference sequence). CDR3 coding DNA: TGTGCCAGCAGTTTAGGAGGGCGAAACACCGGGGAGCTGTTTTTT. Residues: CASSLGGRNTGELFF.

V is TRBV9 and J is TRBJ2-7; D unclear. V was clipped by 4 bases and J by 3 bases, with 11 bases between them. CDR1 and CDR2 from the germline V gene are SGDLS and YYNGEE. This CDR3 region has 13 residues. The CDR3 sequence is CASSMTPGYEQYF. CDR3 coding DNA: TGTGCCAGCAGCATGACGCCGGGCTACGAGCAGTACTTC.

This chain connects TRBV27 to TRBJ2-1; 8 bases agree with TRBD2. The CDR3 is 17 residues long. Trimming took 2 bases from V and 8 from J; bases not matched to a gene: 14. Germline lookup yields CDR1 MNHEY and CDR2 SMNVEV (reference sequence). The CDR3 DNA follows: TGTGCCAGCAGTTTAGGTCCCGGGGGACTAGTTGGGGATGAGCAGTTCTTC. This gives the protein CASSLGPGGLVGDEQFF.

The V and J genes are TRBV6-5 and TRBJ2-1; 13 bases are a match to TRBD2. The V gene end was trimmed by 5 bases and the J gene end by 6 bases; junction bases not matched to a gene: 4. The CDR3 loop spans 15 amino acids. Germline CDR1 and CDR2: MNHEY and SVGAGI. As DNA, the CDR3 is TGTGCCAGCAGTCTGGGACTAGCGGGGTTCAATGAGCAGTTCTTC. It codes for CASSLGLAGFNEQFF.

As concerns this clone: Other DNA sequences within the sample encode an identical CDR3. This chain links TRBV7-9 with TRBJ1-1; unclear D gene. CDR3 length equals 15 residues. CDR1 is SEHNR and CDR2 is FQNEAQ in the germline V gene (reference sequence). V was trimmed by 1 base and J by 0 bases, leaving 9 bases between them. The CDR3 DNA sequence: TGTGCCAGCAGCTTAGGAGGAGGCCTGAACACTGAAGCTTTCTTT. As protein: CASSLGGGLNTEAFF.